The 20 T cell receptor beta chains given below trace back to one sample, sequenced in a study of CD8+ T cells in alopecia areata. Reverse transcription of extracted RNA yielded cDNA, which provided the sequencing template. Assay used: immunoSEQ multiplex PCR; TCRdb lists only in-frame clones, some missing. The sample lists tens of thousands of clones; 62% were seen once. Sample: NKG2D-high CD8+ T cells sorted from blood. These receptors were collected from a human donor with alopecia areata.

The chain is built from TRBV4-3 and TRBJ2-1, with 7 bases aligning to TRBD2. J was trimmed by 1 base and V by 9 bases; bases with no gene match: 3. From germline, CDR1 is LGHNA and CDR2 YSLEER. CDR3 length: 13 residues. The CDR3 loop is CASSAGSYNEQFF. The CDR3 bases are TGCGCCAGTTCAGCGGGGTCCTACAATGAGCAGTTCTTC.

The CDR3 DNA reads as TGTGCCAGCAGCTTACGTGGCACCGGGGAGCTGTTTTTT. Protein: CASSLRGTGELFF. The V and J genes are TRBV11-3 and TRBJ2-2; no firm D call. The CDR3 has 13 amino acids. Germline values: CDR1 SGHNT, CDR2 YENEEA. Trimming left V 2 bases short and J 4 bases short, with 5 bases between.

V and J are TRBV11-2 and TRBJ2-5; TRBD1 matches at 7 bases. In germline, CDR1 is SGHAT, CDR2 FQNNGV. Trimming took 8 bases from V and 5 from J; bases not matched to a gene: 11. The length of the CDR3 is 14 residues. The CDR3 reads CASGPTGVWETQYF. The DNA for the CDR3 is TGTGCCAGCGGACCCACAGGGGTTTGGGAGACCCAGTACTTC.

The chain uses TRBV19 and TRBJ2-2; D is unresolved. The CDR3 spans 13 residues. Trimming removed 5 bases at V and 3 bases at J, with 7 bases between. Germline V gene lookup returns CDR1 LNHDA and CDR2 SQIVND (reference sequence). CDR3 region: CASSFADTGELFF. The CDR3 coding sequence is TGTGCCAGTAGTTTTGCGGACACCGGGGAGCTGTTTTTT.

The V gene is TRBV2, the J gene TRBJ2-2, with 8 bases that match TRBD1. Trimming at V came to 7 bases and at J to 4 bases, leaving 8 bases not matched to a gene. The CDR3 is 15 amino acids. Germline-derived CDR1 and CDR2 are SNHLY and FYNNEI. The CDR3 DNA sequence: TGTGCCAGCACCGAAGGACAGGGTTCCACCGGGGAGCTGTTTTTT. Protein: CASTEGQGSTGELFF.

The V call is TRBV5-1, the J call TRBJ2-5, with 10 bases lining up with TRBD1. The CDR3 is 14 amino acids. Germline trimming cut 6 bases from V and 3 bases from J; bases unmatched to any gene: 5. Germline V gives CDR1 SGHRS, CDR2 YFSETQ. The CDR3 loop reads CASIPGTGEETQYF. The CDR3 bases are TGCGCCAGCATCCCCGGGACAGGGGAAGAGACCCAGTACTTC.

CDR3 bases: TGTGCCAGCAGCTTAGTTCCAGGGGGCTCGGCAGATACGCAGTATTTT. It codes for CASSLVPGGSADTQYF. This chain uses TRBV7-7 with TRBJ2-3, with TRBD1 matching 8 bases. V was pared by 1 base and J by 4 bases, with 7 bases of the junction left unmatched. This CDR3 has 16 residues. In germline, CDR1 is SSHAT, CDR2 FNYEAQ (reference sequence).

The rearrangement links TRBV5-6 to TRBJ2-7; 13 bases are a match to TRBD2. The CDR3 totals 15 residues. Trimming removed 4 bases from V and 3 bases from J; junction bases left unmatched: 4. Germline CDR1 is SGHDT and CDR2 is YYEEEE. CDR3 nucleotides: TGTGCCAGCAGCCACGGGACTAGCGGGATCTACGAGCAGTACTTC. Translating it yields CASSHGTSGIYEQYF.

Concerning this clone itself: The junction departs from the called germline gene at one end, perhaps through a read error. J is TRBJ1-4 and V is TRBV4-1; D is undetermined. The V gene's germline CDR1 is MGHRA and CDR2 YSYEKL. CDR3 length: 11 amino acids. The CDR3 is CASSQDLVKLF. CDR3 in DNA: TGCGCCAGCAGCCAAGATTTGGTCAAACTATTT.

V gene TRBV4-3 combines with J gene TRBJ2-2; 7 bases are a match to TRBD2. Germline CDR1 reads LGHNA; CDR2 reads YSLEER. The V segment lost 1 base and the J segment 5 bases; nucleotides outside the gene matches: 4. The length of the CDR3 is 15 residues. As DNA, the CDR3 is TGCGCCAGCAGCCAAGTTTCGGGGGGTACCGGGGAGCTGTTTTTT. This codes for CASSQVSGGTGELFF.

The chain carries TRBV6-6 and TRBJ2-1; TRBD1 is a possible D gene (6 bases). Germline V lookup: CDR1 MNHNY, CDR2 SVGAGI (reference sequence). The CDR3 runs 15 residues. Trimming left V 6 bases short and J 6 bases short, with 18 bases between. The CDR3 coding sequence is TGTGCCAGCAGCTACAGTTGGGAACAGGGCAATGAGCAGTTCTTC. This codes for CASSYSWEQGNEQFF.

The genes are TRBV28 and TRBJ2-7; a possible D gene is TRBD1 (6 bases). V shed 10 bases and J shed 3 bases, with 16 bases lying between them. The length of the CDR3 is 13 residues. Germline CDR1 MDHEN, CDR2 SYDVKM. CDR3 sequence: CATLQGSDYEQYF. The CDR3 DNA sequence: TGTGCCACCCTACAGGGAAGCGACTACGAGCAGTACTTC.

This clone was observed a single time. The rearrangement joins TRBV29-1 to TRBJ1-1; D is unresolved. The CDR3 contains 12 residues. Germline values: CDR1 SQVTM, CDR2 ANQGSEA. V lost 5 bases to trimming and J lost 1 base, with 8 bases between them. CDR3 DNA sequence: TGCAGCGTTACAAGGGAGAACACTGAAGCTTTCTTT. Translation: CSVTRENTEAFF. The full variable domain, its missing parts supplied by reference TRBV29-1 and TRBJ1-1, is SAVISQKPSRDICQRGTSLTIQCQVDSQVTMMFWYRQQPGQSLTLIATANQGSEATYESGFVIDKFPISRPNLTFSTLTVSNMSPEDSSIYLCSVTRENTEAFFGQGTRLTVV.

The CDR3 DNA is TGTGCCAGCAGTCCCCCCCAGGGGGGCGAGCAGTACTTC. Protein sequence: CASSPPQGGEQYF. This chain connects TRBV2 to TRBJ2-7, with a tentative D call TRBD1 (7 bases). CDR3 length: 13 amino acids. Trimming removed 5 bases at V and 6 bases at J, with 14 bases between. Germline V gene data show CDR1 as SNHLY and CDR2 as FYNNEI.

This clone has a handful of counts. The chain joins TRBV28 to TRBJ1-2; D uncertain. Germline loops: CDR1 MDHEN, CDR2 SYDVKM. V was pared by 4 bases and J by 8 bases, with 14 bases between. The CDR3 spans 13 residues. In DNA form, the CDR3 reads TGTGCCAGCAGTTCCCCCGACGGGAGAGGCTACACCTTC. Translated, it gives CASSSPDGRGYTF.

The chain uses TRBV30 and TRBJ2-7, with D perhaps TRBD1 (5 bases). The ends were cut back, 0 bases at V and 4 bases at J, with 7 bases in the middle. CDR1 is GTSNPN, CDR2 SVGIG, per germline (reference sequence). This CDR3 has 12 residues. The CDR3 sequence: CAWSVQVYEQYF. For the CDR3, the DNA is TGTGCCTGGAGTGTACAGGTATACGAGCAGTACTTC.

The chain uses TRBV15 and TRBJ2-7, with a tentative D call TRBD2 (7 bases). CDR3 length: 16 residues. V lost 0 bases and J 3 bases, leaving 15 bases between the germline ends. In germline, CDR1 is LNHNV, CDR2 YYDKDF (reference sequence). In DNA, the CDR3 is TGTGCCACCAGCAGAGATAGGGGGGGAGAGGTCTACGAGCAGTACTTC. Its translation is CATSRDRGGEVYEQYF.

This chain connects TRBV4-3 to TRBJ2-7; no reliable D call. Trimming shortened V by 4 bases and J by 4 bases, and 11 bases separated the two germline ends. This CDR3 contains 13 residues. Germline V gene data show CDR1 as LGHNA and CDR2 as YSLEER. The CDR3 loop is CASSPRREYEQYF. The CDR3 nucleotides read TGCGCCAGCAGCCCCCGAAGAGAATACGAGCAGTACTTC.

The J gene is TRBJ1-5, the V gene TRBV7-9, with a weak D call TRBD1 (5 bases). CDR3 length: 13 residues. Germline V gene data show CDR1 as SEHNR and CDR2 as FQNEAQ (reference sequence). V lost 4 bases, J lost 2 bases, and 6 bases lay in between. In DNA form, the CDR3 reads TGTGCCAGCAGCTCGGGGGGCAATCAGCCCCAGCATTTT. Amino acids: CASSSGGNQPQHF.

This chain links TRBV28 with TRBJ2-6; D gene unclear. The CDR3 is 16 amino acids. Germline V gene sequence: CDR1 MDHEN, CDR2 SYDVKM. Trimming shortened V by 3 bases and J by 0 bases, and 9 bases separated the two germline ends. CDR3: CASSFERDSGANVLTF. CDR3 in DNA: TGTGCCAGCAGTTTCGAACGTGACTCTGGGGCCAACGTCCTGACTTTC.